Sequencing of this TCR beta chain was carried out in a study of blood T cell repertoires in COVID-19. For the study at large: T cells, B-cell-depleted T cells, or PBMCs supplied cDNA or gDNA.

The Seattle site enrolled patients during active infection and followed them longitudinally. Original methodology: Reference gene primer amplification yielded estimated nucleated cell counts. Only in-frame clones appear in the TCRdb table, and some are missing; sequencing was by immunoSEQ multiplex PCR. The V and J calls and the clone size are those of that table, but D and trimming were determined from the DNA. The profile covers approximately 290,000 clones, with 70% to 85% appearing a single time and 0.87% taken by the ten largest. Sequencing input: peripheral blood. This TCR was recovered from a human donor with COVID-19, enrolled during active disease. The donor label of this sample is uncertain.

The CDR3 here is CASSSGPAGQPQHF. The CDR3 bases are TGTGCCAGTAGTAGTGGACCAGCGGGTCAGCCCCAGCATTTT. The rearrangement links TRBV19 to TRBJ1-5; D not certain. V dropped 4 bases and J dropped 6 bases, with 13 bases sitting between them. Germline lookup yields CDR1 LNHDA and CDR2 SQIVND (reference sequence). The CDR3 spans 14 residues.